The rows below give T cell receptor beta chains drawn from one sample of a study of T cell responses to AZD1222 COVID-19 vaccine. TCRdb's copy holds only in-frame clones and misses some; the assay was immunoSEQ multiplex PCR. The sample includes about 120,000 clones, approximately 90% of them seen just once. The sequencing used peripheral blood, collected 28 days after the second AZD1222 dose. These receptors all stem from an adult who received the AZD1222 COVID-19 vaccine. CDR3s include the opening cysteine and the closing phenylalanine or tryptophan. The order of the fields is J gene, V gene, clone size, CDR3 protein. For some rows the clone size is stated as once, few or many, or as a class when expanded; others skip it.

TRBJ1-1	TRBV7-2	NA	CASSLEVGRDEAFF
TRBJ2-7	TRBV18	NA	CASSRQGYEQYF
TRBJ1-1	TRBV4-3	NA	CASSQARGRWEAFF
TRBJ2-4	TRBV6-5	NA	CASSYGLAKNIQYF
TRBJ1-4	TRBV15	NA	CATSLLQVEKLFF
TRBJ2-7	TRBV20-1	once	CSARRLHEQYF
TRBJ1-6	TRBV19	NA	CASSIGTGDGSPLHF
TRBJ1-4	TRBV9	NA	CASSATGSNEKLFF
TRBJ1-1	TRBV7-9	once	CASSSPRPTEAFF
TRBJ2-7	TRBV18	NA	CASSPGAYEQYF
TRBJ1-6	TRBV7-8	NA	CASSREGDSPLHF
TRBJ2-3	TRBV24-1	NA	CATSDFTLGTDTQYF
TRBJ2-5	TRBV30	NA	CAWSPRGGAQYF
TRBJ1-1	TRBV3-1/TRBV3-2	NA	CASSQFARGPEAFF
TRBJ1-1	TRBV5-1	NA	CASSIVPGQGTNTEAFF
TRBJ1-1	TRBV6-1	NA	CASSAYGTGGVAVGAFF
TRBJ1-2	TRBV7-2	NA	CASSLATPRAGYTF
TRBJ1-1	TRBV19	NA	CASSIGGLTAFF
TRBJ1-1	TRBV18	NA	CASSPRRDSLGHTEAFF
TRBJ1-2	TRBV28	NA	CATDGLNYGYTF
TRBJ2-3	TRBV5-4	NA	CASSLVTSTGGTDTQYF
TRBJ2-2	TRBV6-2/TRBV6-3	NA	CASSTSGGRTGELFF
TRBJ1-3	TRBV3-1/TRBV3-2	NA	CASSQVGTERNTIYF
TRBJ2-5	TRBV7-2	NA	CASSSQPGRGQETQYF
TRBJ1-2	TRBV19	NA	CASSLAYYGYTF
TRBJ2-1	TRBV20-1	NA	CSADPGGVAFF
TRBJ2-1	TRBV15	NA	CATSRDIGEGYNEQFF
TRBJ1-1	TRBV5-1	NA	CASSLVPVSEAFF
TRBJ1-1	TRBV11-1	NA	CASSLVLGNTEAFF
TRBJ2-2	TRBV5-1	NA	CASSLDTYTGELFF
TRBJ1-2	TRBV18	NA	CASSPPGQGAGGYTF
TRBJ1-5	TRBV7-2	NA	CASSLRGGQGPQHF
TRBJ1-2	TRBV24-1	once	CATSDSGQAKREEGELDNYGYTF
TRBJ1-2	TRBV11-1	NA	CASSRDRLLGGYTF
TRBJ1-1	TRBV29-1	NA	CSARSRGWGSLNTEAFF
TRBJ1-6	TRBV6-5	NA	CASSPDRGGNSPLHF
TRBJ2-5	TRBV3-1/TRBV3-2	NA	CASSQAVYGETQYF
TRBJ1-2	TRBV30	NA	CAWSVFGTTYRGYTF
TRBJ2-7	TRBV18	NA	CASSPDTLAYEQYF
TRBJ1-5	TRBV19	NA	CASSRDREFGQPQHF
TRBJ1-2	TRBV4-3	NA	CASSLHRNSAYGYTF
TRBJ1-5	TRBV7-9	NA	CASSFGQGNTKQPQHF
TRBJ2-2	TRBV19	NA	CASRQTNTGELFF
TRBJ2-3	TRBV5-1	NA	CASRLESGTDTQYF
TRBJ1-2	TRBV6-5	NA	CASRMTGTGHNGYTF
TRBJ1-4	TRBV6-2/TRBV6-3	NA	CASSYPSGTGSGKLFF